The 15 T cell receptor beta chains given below trace back to one sample, sequenced in a study of control samples from healthy donors and cancer patients. The assay was immunoSEQ multiplex PCR, and TCRdb's table has in-frame clones only and misses some. This table holds about 150,000 clones, about 93% found once. Sample: blood. The receptor set was obtained from a man in his forties or fifties in good health.

As to this clone: One junction end disagrees with the germline gene, perhaps due to a read error. The chain joins TRBV6-1 to TRBJ2-7, with D perhaps TRBD1 (5 bases). Per the germline V gene, CDR1 is MNHNS and CDR2 is SASEGT. This CDR3 has 15 residues. The DNA of the CDR3 is TGTGCCAGCAGGGAAGGTTGGCAGGGTTACTACGAGCAGTACTTC. Translating gives CASREGWQGYYEQYF.

J is TRBJ2-2 and V is TRBV2, with 11 bases identical to TRBD2. From germline, CDR1 is SNHLY and CDR2 FYNNEI. V shed 7 bases and J 6 bases; nucleotides not matched to a gene: 7. This CDR3 is built from 15 residues. The CDR3 bases are TGTGCCAGCAAGTTTGTAGCGGGAGGGCCCGGGGAGCTGTTTTTT. It specifies CASKFVAGGPGELFF.

The chain recombines TRBV24-1 with TRBJ1-5; D is perhaps TRBD1 (6 bases). The CDR3 length is 14 residues. Trimming left V 6 bases short and J 7 bases short, with 15 bases between. Germline V CDR1 and CDR2: KGHDR, SFDVKD. In DNA form, the CDR3 reads TGTGCCACCAGTAGGGCAGGGGAGACCCAGCCCCAGCATTTT. This sequence encodes CATSRAGETQPQHF.

The chain carries TRBV12-3 or TRBV12-4 and TRBJ2-3; TRBD2 matches at 7 bases. The V and J ends lost 8 bases and 2 bases, in that order; junction bases with no gene match: 4. The CDR3 runs 13 residues. DNA of the CDR3: TGTGCCAGCGCGGGACTAAACACAGATACGCAGTATTTT. It codes for CASAGLNTDTQYF.

The chain is built from TRBV5-1 and TRBJ2-2, with 8 nucleotides matching TRBD1. The ends lost 5 bases at V and 3 bases at J; junction bases unmatched: 3. The CDR3 is made up of 14 amino acids. CDR1 is SGHRS, CDR2 YFSETQ, per germline. The chain's CDR3 is CASRAQGDTGELFF. The CDR3 nucleotides are TGCGCCAGCAGAGCACAGGGGGACACCGGGGAGCTGTTTTTT.

The sample holds one count of this clone. This chain links TRBV5-4 with TRBJ2-7, with 10 bases identical to TRBD2. This CDR3 is built from 15 residues. Germline V CDR1 and CDR2: SGHNT, YYREEE (reference sequence). V shed 4 bases and J 7 bases; nucleotides not matched to a gene: 11. The DNA of the CDR3 is TGTGCCAGCAGCCCTACGAGCGGGAGGGCCGGGGAGCAGTACTTC. Its protein is CASSPTSGRAGEQYF.

The rearrangement uses TRBV9 and TRBJ2-3; D gene ambiguous. The V and J ends lost 0 bases and 3 bases respectively, with 5 bases between them. CDR3 length: 13 amino acids. Germline V CDR1 and CDR2: SGDLS, YYNGEE. This chain's CDR3 is CASSVVGTDTQYF. The CDR3 nucleotides read TGTGCCAGCAGCGTAGTCGGGACAGATACGCAGTATTTT.

The chain uses TRBV19 and TRBJ2-1, with D perhaps matching TRBD1 (6 bases). Germline CDR1 is LNHDA and CDR2 is SQIVND (reference sequence). Trimming stripped 4 bases from V and 9 bases from J, with 13 bases between. This CDR3 is 13 amino acids long. In DNA form, the CDR3 reads TGTGCCAGTAGTAGAAACAGGGCTGGTGAGCAGTTCTTC. This encodes CASSRNRAGEQFF.

The chain is built from TRBV27 and TRBJ2-7, with D perhaps matching TRBD2 (6 bases). The CDR3 covers 14 residues. Germline values: CDR1 MNHEY, CDR2 SMNVEV (reference sequence). V was trimmed by 5 bases and J by 4 bases, leaving 15 bases between them. Written as DNA, the CDR3 is TGTGCCAGCAGTAGGGCGGGAATAGGGTACGAGCAGTACTTC. Translating it yields CASSRAGIGYEQYF.

The gene calls are TRBV2 and TRBJ2-7; D uncertain. The germline V and J ends were trimmed by 6 bases and 6 bases, with 15 bases remaining between them. Germline V gives CDR1 SNHLY, CDR2 FYNNEI. The CDR3 is 13 residues long. Here the CDR3 DNA reads TGTGCCAGCAGCCAAAGTCTAGTGGGCGAGCAGTACTTC. It specifies CASSQSLVGEQYF.

V and J are TRBV29-1 and TRBJ2-2; no definite D call. The CDR3 totals 14 residues. Trimming took 4 bases from V and 6 from J, leaving 15 bases between them. CDR1 SQVTM and CDR2 ANQGSEA come from the germline V gene. The CDR3 bases are TGCAGCGTTGGGGTCTCTTCGGTGGCCGGGGAGCTGTTTTTT. The encoded protein is CSVGVSSVAGELFF.

The chain joins TRBV5-8 to TRBJ2-7; 7 nucleotides match TRBD2. Germline V gene data show CDR1 as SGHTS and CDR2 as YDEGEE. There are 14 residues in the CDR3. J gave up 3 bases and V 6 bases, and 9 bases lay outside the gene matches. The CDR3 loop reads CASKPGLGVYEQYF. The CDR3 DNA reads TGTGCCAGCAAACCCGGACTAGGGGTCTACGAGCAGTACTTC.

The chain has TRBV29-1 and TRBJ2-1; possible D gene TRBD2, 5 bases. Germline assignment: CDR1 SQVTM and CDR2 ANQGSEA. There are 14 residues in the CDR3. Trimming took off 6 bases at V and 4 bases at J, with 16 bases between the two ends. The CDR3 protein is CSVAGSVGYNEQFF. As DNA, the CDR3 is TGCAGCGTCGCTGGGAGCGTGGGTTACAATGAGCAGTTCTTC.

The chain carries TRBV29-1 and TRBJ2-3; D gene ambiguous. The CDR3 covers 12 residues. Germline V gene lookup returns CDR1 SQVTM and CDR2 ANQGSEA. Deletions cut 6 bases from V and 3 bases from J, with 10 bases between. CDR3 in DNA: TGCAGCGTCCCCTCCGGGACAGATACGCAGTATTTT. It is translated as CSVPSGTDTQYF.

This clone was found once. The V and J genes are TRBV5-5 and TRBJ2-1; 8 nucleotides line up with TRBD1. CDR1 SGHKS and CDR2 YYEKEE come from the germline V gene (reference sequence). The CDR3 extends over 13 amino acids. V lost 4 bases and J lost 6; bases outside the gene matches: 3. DNA of the CDR3: TGTGCCAGCAGCCAAGGGACAGGCAATGAGCAGTTCTTC. Translated, it gives CASSQGTGNEQFF.